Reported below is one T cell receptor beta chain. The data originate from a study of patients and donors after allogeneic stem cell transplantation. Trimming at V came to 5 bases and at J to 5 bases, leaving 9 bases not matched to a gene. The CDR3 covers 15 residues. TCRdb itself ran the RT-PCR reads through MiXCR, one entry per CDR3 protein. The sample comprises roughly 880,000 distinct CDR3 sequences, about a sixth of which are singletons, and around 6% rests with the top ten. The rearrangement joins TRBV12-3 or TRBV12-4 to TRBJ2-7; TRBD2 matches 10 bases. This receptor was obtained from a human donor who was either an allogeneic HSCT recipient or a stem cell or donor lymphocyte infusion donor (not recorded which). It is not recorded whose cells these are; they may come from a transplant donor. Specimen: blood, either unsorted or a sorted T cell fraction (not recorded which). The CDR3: CASSRPGLASHEQYF. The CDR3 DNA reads TGTGCCAGCAGTCGACCGGGACTAGCGTCCCACGAGCAGTACTTC.